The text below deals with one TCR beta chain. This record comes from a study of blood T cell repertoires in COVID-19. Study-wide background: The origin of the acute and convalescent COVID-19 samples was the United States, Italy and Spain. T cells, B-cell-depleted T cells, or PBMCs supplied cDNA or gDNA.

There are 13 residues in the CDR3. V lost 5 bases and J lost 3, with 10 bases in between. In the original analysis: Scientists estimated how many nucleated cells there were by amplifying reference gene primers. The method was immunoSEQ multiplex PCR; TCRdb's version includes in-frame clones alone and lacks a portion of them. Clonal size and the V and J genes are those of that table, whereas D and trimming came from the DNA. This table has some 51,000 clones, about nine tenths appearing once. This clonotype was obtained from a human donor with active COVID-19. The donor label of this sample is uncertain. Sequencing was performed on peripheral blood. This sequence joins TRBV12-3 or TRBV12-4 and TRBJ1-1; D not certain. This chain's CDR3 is CASSPRGDTEAFF. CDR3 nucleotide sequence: TGTGCCAGCAGTCCTCGCGGGGACACTGAAGCTTTCTTT.